These T cell receptor beta chains were read from a single sample in a study of human T cells and chemical hapten exposure. Each CDR3 protein gets one entry after TCRdb re-called the RACE reads with MiXCR. The sample contains over 300,000 distinct CDR3 sequences, approximately 5% of which appear only once. The sample consisted of whole blood, taken in connection with sensitization to the hapten diphenylcyclopropenone (DPC). The source of these receptors is a woman between 50 and 59 years old with alopecia areata. Some clones in this sample may be carry-over from other donors' samples. Both conserved end residues are part of each CDR3. The D gene is left open where the match is weak. Expanded clones are given a class, and other clones once, few, many or no size at all.

abundance	j_gene	v_gene	d_gene	CDR3nt	CDR3aa
.	TRBJ2-1	TRBV29-1	.	TGCAGCGTTGAACTCGTAGGGGATGAGCAGTTCTTC	CSVELVGDEQFF
.	TRBJ2-3	TRBV24-1	TRBD2	TGTGCCACCAGTCGCACTAGCGGGGGTCCAGATACGCAGTATTTT	CATSRTSGGPDTQYF
many	TRBJ2-6	TRBV9	.	TGTGCCAGCAGTACCGGGGACTCTGGGGCCAACGTCCTGACTTTC	CASSTGDSGANVLTF
.	TRBJ2-5	TRBV4-1	.	TGCGCCAGCAGCCAAGATGAGAGCTGGGGGACCCAGTACTTC	CASSQDESWGTQYF
.	TRBJ1-2	TRBV12-3/TRBV12-4	.	TGTGCCAGCAGTTTTAAGGGGGGCCGCTATGGCTACACCTTC	CASSFKGGRYGYTF
many	TRBJ1-4	TRBV14	.	TGTGCCAGCAGCCAGCCCCTAGGGACAACGGATGAAAAACTGTTTTTT	CASSQPLGTTDEKLFF
many	TRBJ2-3	TRBV7-2	TRBD2	TGTGCCAGCAGCTTACAGGGTAGCGGGGGCAGCACAGATACGCAGTATTTT	CASSLQGSGGSTDTQYF
many	TRBJ1-5	TRBV5-1	.	TGCGCCAGCAGCCTAGGGGCCGGGGGCAATCAGCCCCAGCATTTT	CASSLGAGGNQPQHF
many	TRBJ1-1	TRBV14	.	TGTGCCAGCAGCCAAGAGAGGGGACCTTACACTGAAGCTTTCTTT	CASSQERGPYTEAFF
few	TRBJ2-6	TRBV12-3/TRBV12-4	TRBD2	TGTGCCAGCAGTCCCCGGACTAGCTCTGGGGCCAACGTCCTGACTTTC	CASSPRTSSGANVLTF
few	TRBJ1-1	TRBV2	TRBD1	TGTGCCAGCAGCACGGGACAGGGCGACAACACTGAAGCTTTCTTT	CASSTGQGDNTEAFF
.	TRBJ1-1	TRBV6-7	TRBD1	TGTGCCAGCAGTTACCGGGACAGGCGTCGAATGAACACTGAAGCTTTCTTT	CASSYRDRRRMNTEAFF
many	TRBJ1-1	TRBV12-3/TRBV12-4	.	TGTGCCAGCGTGAGTGGGGTGAACACTGAAGCTTTCTTT	CASVSGVNTEAFF
many	TRBJ1-1	TRBV29-1	TRBD1	TGCAGCGTTGACCGGGACAGAAAGCGGAACACTGAAGCTTTCTTT	CSVDRDRKRNTEAFF
many	TRBJ1-4	TRBV29-1	.	TGCAGCGCCGAAGGGGAGGTTAATGAAAAACTGTTTTTT	CSAEGEVNEKLFF
many	TRBJ2-7	TRBV12-3/TRBV12-4	.	TGTGCCAGCAGGAGGATGAGCGGCCCCTACGAGCAGTACTTC	CASRRMSGPYEQYF
many	TRBJ2-3	TRBV2	.	TGTGCCAGCAGTGAAGCGGGGACTTCTAGCACAGATACGCAGTATTTT	CASSEAGTSSTDTQYF
few	TRBJ1-4	TRBV12-3/TRBV12-4	TRBD1	TGTGCCAGCAGGCAGGGGGCGAGGAGTGAAAAACTGTTTTTT	CASRQGARSEKLFF
few	TRBJ2-1	TRBV3-1	TRBD2	TGTGCCAGCAGCCAGACGGGACTAGTTGGAGCTGAGCAGTTCTTC	CASSQTGLVGAEQFF
many	TRBJ2-3	TRBV2	TRBD2	TGTGCCAGCGGGAGCGGGAGGTTCACAGATACGCAGTATTTT	CASGSGRFTDTQYF
many	TRBJ1-1	TRBV29-1	.	TGCAGCGTTGAAATTAACACTGAAGCTTTCTTT	CSVEINTEAFF
many	TRBJ2-1	TRBV2	TRBD1	TGTGCCAGCAGGGGGACAGGGCCCTACAATGAGCAGTTCTTC	CASRGTGPYNEQFF
few	TRBJ2-3	TRBV6-5	TRBD2	TGTGCCAGCAGTTCCGCTAGCGGTTCAGATACGCAGTATTTT	CASSSASGSDTQYF
.	TRBJ1-5	TRBV7-9	.	TGTGCCAGCAGGAGTGGCATGGGGGGCAATCAGCCCCAGCATTTT	CASRSGMGGNQPQHF
many	TRBJ2-3	TRBV29-1	.	TGCAGCGTTGAAGACGGGGGAAGCACAGATACGCAGTATTTT	CSVEDGGSTDTQYF
.	TRBJ1-1	TRBV3-1	TRBD1	TGTGCCAGCAGCCGATTGACAGGGGGCACTGAAGCTTTCTTT	CASSRLTGGTEAFF
.	TRBJ2-7	TRBV3-1	.	TGTGCCAGCAGCCCCTCGCCGGGCCCAGGCGGGCAGTACTTC	CASSPSPGPGGQYF
.	TRBJ2-1	TRBV20-1	TRBD2	TGCAGTGCCACGACTAGCGGGACTAACAATGAGCAGTTCTTC	CSATTSGTNNEQFF
many	TRBJ2-3	TRBV9	.	TGTGCCAGCAGCGTAGAGGGCGGCGCTAGCACAGATACGCAGTATTTT	CASSVEGGASTDTQYF
many	TRBJ2-2	TRBV15	.	TGTGCCACCAGCTCACGACAGGTTAACACCGGGGAGCTGTTTTTT	CATSSRQVNTGELFF
few	TRBJ2-7	TRBV29-1	TRBD1	TGCAGCGCCGGGGACAGGACCTCCTACGAGCAGTACTTC	CSAGDRTSYEQYF
many	TRBJ1-1	TRBV11-3	.	TGTGCCAGCAGCTTCTCCCCGGACACTGAAGCTTTCTTT	CASSFSPDTEAFF
many	TRBJ2-3	TRBV29-1	.	TGCAGCGCTGAGACCGGGACCACAGATACGCAGTATTTT	CSAETGTTDTQYF
.	TRBJ2-1	TRBV29-1	.	TGCAGCGTTGGGGCTTATGAGCAGTTCTTC	CSVGAYEQFF
many	TRBJ2-7	TRBV7-8	TRBD1	TGTGCCAGCAGCAGCAATCGAAACAGGGGTGCCCCCCACGAGCAGTACTTC	CASSSNRNRGAPHEQYF
.	TRBJ2-4	TRBV7-8	TRBD2	TGTGCCAGCGCCCAGCGGGAGGGGGACAAAAACATTCAGTACTTC	CASAQREGDKNIQYF
few	TRBJ2-5	TRBV7-9	.	TGTGCCAGCAGCTTTGGCCCCGTGGGTGAGACCCAGTACTTC	CASSFGPVGETQYF
many	TRBJ2-3	TRBV12-3/TRBV12-4	TRBD2	TGTGCCAGCAGGCTAGCGGGAGGGGGAGATACGCAGTATTTT	CASRLAGGGDTQYF
few	TRBJ1-5	TRBV6-1	TRBD1	TGTGCCAGCAGTGAATCGGGACAGGGTCGGCAGCCCCAGCATTTT	CASSESGQGRQPQHF
many	TRBJ2-1	TRBV5-1	.	TGCGCCAGCAGCTCCTCCCTGGGCCAAGGTGAGCAGTTCTTC	CASSSSLGQGEQFF
few	TRBJ2-1	TRBV7-6	TRBD2	TGTGCCAGCAGCTTAGGGGCGGGAGGCCCTCTCGATGAGCAGTTCTTC	CASSLGAGGPLDEQFF
.	TRBJ1-6	TRBV15	.	TGTGCCACCAGCAGAGACAAAAATTCACCCCTCCACTTT	CATSRDKNSPLHF
many	TRBJ1-4	TRBV27	.	TGTGCCAGCAGTCCCCGACCCGTCGGCAATGAAAAACTGTTTTTT	CASSPRPVGNEKLFF
many	TRBJ2-1	TRBV29-1	.	TGCAGCGTTGAATATGTCAACAATGAGCAGTTCTTC	CSVEYVNNEQFF
few	TRBJ1-5	TRBV27	.	TGTGCCAGCACCCGACTTCCAAGGGGAGAACAGCCCCAGCATTTT	CASTRLPRGEQPQHF
many	TRBJ1-6	TRBV14	TRBD1	TGTGCCAGCAGCCAAGGATGGGGGACAGGGAACTCACCCCTCCACTTT	CASSQGWGTGNSPLHF
many	TRBJ2-3	TRBV5-4	TRBD2	TGTGCCAGCAGCTTGGCCCTACTAGCGGGGGGCACAGATACGCAGTATTTT	CASSLALLAGGTDTQYF
many	TRBJ2-3	TRBV7-2	.	TGTGCCAGCAGCTTAGGATGGACCAGAACAGATACGCAGTATTTT	CASSLGWTRTDTQYF
.	TRBJ2-3	TRBV11-2	.	TGTGCCAGCAGCTTAGGTCTATACAGCACAGATACGCAGTATTTT	CASSLGLYSTDTQYF
.	TRBJ2-5	TRBV5-1	.	TGCGCCAGCAGTCCAGGGGTTTTCGGACTAGTGGAAGAGACCCAGTACTTC	CASSPGVFGLVEETQYF
few	TRBJ1-6	TRBV6-5	TRBD1	TGTGCCAGCAGTTATACCCCGGGACAGGGTTTTCGGTCACCCCTCCACTTT	CASSYTPGQGFRSPLHF
few	TRBJ2-4	TRBV23-1	TRBD2	TGCGCCAGCAGTCGGTTGTGTGTTCCGGGACTAGCGGGAGCCAAAAACATTCAGTACTTC	CASSRLCVPGLAGAKNIQYF
few	TRBJ2-5	TRBV4-2	TRBD2	TGTGCCAGCAGCCAGGGAGCGGGAGGGGAGAGGGAGACCCAGTACTTC	CASSQGAGGERETQYF
few	TRBJ1-5	TRBV12-3/TRBV12-4	.	TGTGCCAGCAGTTTTCAGGTGGGCAATCAGCCCCAGCATTTT	CASSFQVGNQPQHF
many	TRBJ2-7	TRBV29-1	.	TGCAGCGTTCCCCTTACGGAGCGCGAGCAGTACTTC	CSVPLTEREQYF
.	TRBJ1-6	TRBV28	.	TGTGCCAGCGGGGTAACCGGGACACCTTACCATTCACCCCTCCACTTT	CASGVTGTPYHSPLHF
.	TRBJ2-3	TRBV7-8	.	TGTGCCAGCAGCCCTATCGGGGTCTACACAGATACGCAGTATTTT	CASSPIGVYTDTQYF
.	TRBJ2-7	TRBV2	.	TGTGCCAGCACCGCAGGCAGCTACGAGCAGTACTTC	CASTAGSYEQYF
few	TRBJ1-1	TRBV7-9	.	TGTGCCAGCAGCTTAAGCGGTCCAGGGGACACTGAAGCTTTCTTT	CASSLSGPGDTEAFF
many	TRBJ1-1	TRBV29-1	TRBD1	TGCAGCGGGGGACAGCAGAACACTGAAGCTTTCTTT	CSGGQQNTEAFF